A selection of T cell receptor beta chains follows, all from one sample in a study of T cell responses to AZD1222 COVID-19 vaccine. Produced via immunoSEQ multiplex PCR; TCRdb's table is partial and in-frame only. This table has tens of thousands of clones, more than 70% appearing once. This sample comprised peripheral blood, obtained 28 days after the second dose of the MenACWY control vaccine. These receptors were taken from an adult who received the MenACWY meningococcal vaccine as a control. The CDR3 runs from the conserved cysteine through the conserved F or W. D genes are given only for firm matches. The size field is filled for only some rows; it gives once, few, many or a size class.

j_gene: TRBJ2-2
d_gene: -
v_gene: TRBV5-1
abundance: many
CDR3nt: TGCGCCAGCAGCTTGGATCTGGGGTCCAACACCGGGGAGCTGTTTTTT
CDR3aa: CASSLDLGSNTGELFF

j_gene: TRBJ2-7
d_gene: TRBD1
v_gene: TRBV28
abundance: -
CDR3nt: TGTGCCAGCAGTCGGCAACAGGGGTCCTACGAGCAGTACTTC
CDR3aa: CASSRQQGSYEQYF

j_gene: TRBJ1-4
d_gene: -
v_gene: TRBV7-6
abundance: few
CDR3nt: TGTGCCAGCAGCGCAACAGGGCTCACGGGGGAAAAACTGTTTTTT
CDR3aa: CASSATGLTGEKLFF

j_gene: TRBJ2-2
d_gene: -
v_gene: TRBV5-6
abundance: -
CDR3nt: TGTGCCAGCAGCTCAAATCGGGGAACCGGGGAGCTGTTTTTT
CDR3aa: CASSSNRGTGELFF

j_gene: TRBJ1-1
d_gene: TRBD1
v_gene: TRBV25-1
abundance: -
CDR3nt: TGTGCCAGCAGTTTCGGACAGGGGGCGAACACTGAAGCTTTCTTT
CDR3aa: CASSFGQGANTEAFF

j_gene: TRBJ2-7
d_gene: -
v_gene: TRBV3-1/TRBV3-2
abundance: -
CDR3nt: TGTGCCAGCAGCTACGGTCAATTCCTCGAGCAGTACTTC
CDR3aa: CASSYGQFLEQYF

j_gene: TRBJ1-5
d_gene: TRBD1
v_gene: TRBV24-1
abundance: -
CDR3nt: TGTGCCACCAGTAGACAGGGTGACAATCAGCCCCAGCATTTT
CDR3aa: CATSRQGDNQPQHF

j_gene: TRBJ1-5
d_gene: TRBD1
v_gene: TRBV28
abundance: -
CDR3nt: TGTGCCAGCAGACTACCTGAGGGACAGGGAAGTCAGCCCCAGCATTTT
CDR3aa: CASRLPEGQGSQPQHF

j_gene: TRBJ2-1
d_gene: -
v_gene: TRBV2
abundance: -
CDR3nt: TGTGCCAGCAGTCTGAGGCAGGGTCACTCCTACAATGAGCAGTTCTTC
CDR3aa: CASSLRQGHSYNEQFF

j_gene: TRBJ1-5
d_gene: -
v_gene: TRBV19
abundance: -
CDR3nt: TGTGCCAGTAGTATTCGGCAACAGCAGCCCCAGCATTTT
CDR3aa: CASSIRQQQPQHF

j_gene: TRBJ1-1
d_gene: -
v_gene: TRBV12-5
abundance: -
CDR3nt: TGTGCTAGTGGCGCAGGCCAGGGGATGAACACTGAAGCTTTCTTT
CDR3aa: CASGAGQGMNTEAFF

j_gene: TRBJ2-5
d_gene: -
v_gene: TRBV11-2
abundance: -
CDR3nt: TGTGCCAGCAGCTGGGGGTACCAAGAGACCCAGTACTTC
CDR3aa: CASSWGYQETQYF

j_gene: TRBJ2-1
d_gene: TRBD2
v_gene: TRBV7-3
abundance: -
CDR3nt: TGTGCCAGCAGCCCCACTGGGACTACCTACAATGAGCAGTTCTTC
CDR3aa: CASSPTGTTYNEQFF